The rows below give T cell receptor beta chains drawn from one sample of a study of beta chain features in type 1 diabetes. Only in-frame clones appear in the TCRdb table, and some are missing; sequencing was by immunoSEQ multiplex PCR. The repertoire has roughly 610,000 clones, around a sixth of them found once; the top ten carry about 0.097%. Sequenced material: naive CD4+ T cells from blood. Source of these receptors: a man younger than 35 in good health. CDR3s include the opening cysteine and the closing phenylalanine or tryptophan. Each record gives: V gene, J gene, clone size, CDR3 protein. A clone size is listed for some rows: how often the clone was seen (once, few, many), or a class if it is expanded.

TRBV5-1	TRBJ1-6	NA	CASSPPTANFNSPLHF
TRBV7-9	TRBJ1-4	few	CASSLGQLNEKLFF
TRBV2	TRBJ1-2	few	CASSEGKGRGTYGYTF
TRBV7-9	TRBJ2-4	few	CASSTSGTGGIVNIQYF
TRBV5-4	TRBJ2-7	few	CASSRTSGEYYEQYF
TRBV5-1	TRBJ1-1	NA	CASRGAFEAFF
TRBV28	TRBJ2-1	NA	CASSLRVNEQFF
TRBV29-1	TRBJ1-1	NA	CSVGTGSFVEAFF
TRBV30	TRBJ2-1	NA	CAWSRRGVTYNEQFF
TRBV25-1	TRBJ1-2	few	CASSEGWVGGGHYGYTF
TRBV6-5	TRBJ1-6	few	CASSYSPTGFNSPLHF
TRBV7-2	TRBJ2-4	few	CASSPPVDIQYF
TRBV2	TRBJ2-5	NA	CASRGSWERVTRETQYF
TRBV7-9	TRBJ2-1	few	CASSPDPSHYNEQFF
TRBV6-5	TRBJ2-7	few	CASSFIMGEQYF
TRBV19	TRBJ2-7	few	CASSRDRAYEQYF
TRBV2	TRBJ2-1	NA	CASTLQGNEQFF
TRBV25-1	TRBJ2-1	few	CASSEYPGLAGGGDEQFF
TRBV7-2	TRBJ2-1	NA	CASSSMGGDGEQFF
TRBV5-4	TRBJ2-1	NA	CASSSTAGGVPNEQFF
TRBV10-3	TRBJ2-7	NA	CASVGAYEQYF
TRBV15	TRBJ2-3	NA	CATSRDWRQRADTQYF
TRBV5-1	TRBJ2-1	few	CASSLDGSSYNEQFF
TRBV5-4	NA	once	CASSLGQVRSYEQYF
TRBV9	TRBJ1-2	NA	CASSVAGGGYTF
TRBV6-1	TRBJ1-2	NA	CASAEGENYGYTF
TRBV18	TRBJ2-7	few	CASSPPGHKYEQYF
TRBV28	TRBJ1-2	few	CASSLGGQVYGYTF
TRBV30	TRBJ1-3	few	CAWSPGVGNTIYF
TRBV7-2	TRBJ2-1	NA	CASSLAERKQFF
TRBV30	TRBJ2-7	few	CAYTGQPSSYEQYF